These 31 T cell receptor beta chains were all obtained from the same sample, sequenced in a study of T-cell reconstitution after alpha-beta-depleted transplantation in children. TCRbeta library construction was performed incorporating unique molecular identifiers. A single record per CDR3 protein comes from TCRdb applying MiXCR to the PCR reads. The table has approximately 210,000 distinct CDR3 sequences, 13% to 15% seen once. Sequenced here: PBMCs from the stem cell graft donor, sampled from the stem cell graft. The receptors were gathered from a human donor who donated a stem cell graft to a child with acute lymphoblastic leukemia.

The chain combines TRBV5-1 with TRBJ1-4, with D possibly being TRBD1 (5 bases). Germline V gene sequence: CDR1 SGHRS, CDR2 YFSETQ. The CDR3 covers 14 residues. V dropped 5 bases and J dropped 4 bases, with 12 bases sitting between them. CDR3 nucleotides: TGCGCCAGCAGGACGGGACGGTTTAATGAAAAACTGTTTTTT. It yields the protein CASRTGRFNEKLFF.

The sample holds many counts of this clonotype. The chain joins TRBV20-1 to TRBJ1-6, with TRBD1 as a possible D gene (5 bases). The CDR3 sequence is 14 residues long. Germline-derived CDR1 and CDR2 are DFQATT and SNEGSKA (reference sequence). The ends were cut back, 5 bases at V and 5 bases at J, with 13 bases in the middle. The CDR3 here is CSAGTGTDNSPLHF. CDR3 bases: TGCAGTGCTGGAACCGGGACGGATAATTCACCCCTCCACTTT.

This clonotype was observed many times. V usage is TRBV20-1 and J usage is TRBJ1-1; D gene unclear. Germline loops: CDR1 DFQATT, CDR2 SNEGSKA (reference sequence). V was clipped by 5 bases and J by 3 bases, with 13 bases between them. This CDR3 comprises 13 residues. CDR3 DNA sequence: TGCAGTGCTTCGCCGGGGTCGGACACTGAAGCTTTCTTT. Amino acids: CSASPGSDTEAFF.

The chain joins TRBV7-2 to TRBJ2-1; 8 bases fit TRBD2. Germline-derived CDR1 and CDR2 are SGHTA and FQGNSA. The CDR3 is 14 residues long. J lost 7 bases, V lost 4 bases, and 6 bases had no gene match. CDR3 region: CASSSSGTSNEQFF. DNA of the CDR3: TGTGCCAGCAGCTCCTCCGGGACTAGTAATGAGCAGTTCTTC. The complete variable domain, with remaining parts taken from reference TRBV7-2 and TRBJ2-1, reads GAGVSQSPSNKVTEKGKDVELRCDPISGHTALYWYRQSLGQGLEFLIYFQGNSAPDKSGLPSDRFSAERTGGSVSTLTIQRTQQEDSAVYLCASSSSGTSNEQFFGPGTRLTVL.

This clonotype was observed many times. This sequence joins TRBV6-5 and TRBJ2-1, with D tentatively TRBD2 (6 bases). The germline V gene encodes CDR1 MNHEY and CDR2 SVGAGI. The ends were cut back, 2 bases at V and 7 bases at J, with 18 bases in the middle. The CDR3 contains 16 residues. CDR3 DNA: TGTGCCAGCAGTTACCTCGTCCCTCGTGGGACTAATGAGCAGTTCTTC. This codes for CASSYLVPRGTNEQFF.

The sample holds a few counts of this clonotype. The chain has TRBV12-3 or TRBV12-4 and TRBJ2-7; a weak D match, TRBD1 (5 bases). This CDR3 contains 12 residues. Trimming took off 5 bases at V and 6 bases at J, with 11 bases between the two ends. DNA for the CDR3: TGTGCCAGCAGTCTCACAGGCGCCGAGCAGTACTTC. Its protein product is CASSLTGAEQYF.

This clonotype was detected many times. V and J are TRBV24-1 and TRBJ2-3; the D gene is possibly TRBD2 (5 bases). Germline-derived CDR1 and CDR2 are KGHDR and SFDVKD. CDR3 length: 15 amino acids. Trimming pared 4 bases from V and 2 bases from J, leaving 12 bases between. The CDR3 reads CATSDYKRYTDTQYF. CDR3 bases: TGTGCCACCAGTGACTATAAGCGGTACACAGATACGCAGTATTTT.

The table lists this clonotype with many counts. The J gene is TRBJ2-7, the V gene TRBV28; weak D call: TRBD1 (6 bases). From germline, CDR1 is MDHEN and CDR2 SYDVKM. The V end was cut by 3 bases, the J end by 3 bases, with 15 bases between. The CDR3 consists of 15 residues. Here the CDR3 reads CASSLSLGQNYEQYF. The CDR3 bases are TGTGCCAGCAGTTTGTCCCTCGGACAGAACTACGAGCAGTACTTC.

This clonotype was counted only a few times. The rearrangement joins TRBV12-3 or TRBV12-4 to TRBJ2-7, with D unresolved. The CDR3 sequence is 12 residues long. Trimming removed 5 bases at V and 3 bases at J, with 8 bases between. The CDR3 protein is CASSPEDYEQYF. CDR3 DNA: TGTGCCAGCAGTCCTGAGGACTACGAGCAGTACTTC.

The V and J genes are TRBV3-1 and TRBJ2-6; 10 positions match TRBD1. The V gene's germline CDR1 is LGHDT and CDR2 YNNKEL (reference sequence). After removal of 1 base from V and 1 base from J, the junction contained 1 base not matched to a gene. The CDR3 spans 17 residues. The CDR3 loop reads CASSQGTGGSGANVLTF. CDR3 DNA: TGTGCCAGCAGCCAAGGGACAGGGGGATCTGGGGCCAACGTCCTGACTTTC.

This clonotype was picked up many times. V and J are TRBV28 and TRBJ2-1; 9 bases are a match to TRBD2. The CDR3 has 14 residues. Trimming at V came to 5 bases and at J to 6 bases, leaving 5 bases not matched to a gene. Germline lookup yields CDR1 MDHEN and CDR2 SYDVKM. The CDR3 sequence is CASSKGLAGNEQFF. Written as DNA, the CDR3 is TGTGCCAGCAGTAAGGGACTAGCAGGCAATGAGCAGTTCTTC.

By frequency in the sample, this clonotype is medium-sized. The chain links TRBV4-1 to TRBJ2-7; a possible D gene is TRBD1 (5 bases). V gave up 4 bases and J gave up 2 bases, with 9 bases separating them. Looked up from germline, CDR1 is MGHRA and CDR2 is YSYEKL. This CDR3 has 13 residues. The CDR3 DNA is TGCGCCAGCAGCCGGGCAGGGACCTACGAGCAGTACTTC. Its protein is CASSRAGTYEQYF.

The table lists this clonotype with a few counts. The chain employs TRBV7-6 and TRBJ2-7, with 9 bases that match TRBD1. V shed 2 bases, J shed 5 bases, and the junction held 7 bases outside the gene matches. Germline lookup yields CDR1 SGHVS and CDR2 FNYEAQ. The CDR3 is 15 amino acids. CDR3: CASSLRGQGIDEQYF. CDR3 DNA sequence: TGTGCCAGCAGCTTAAGGGGACAGGGTATCGACGAGCAGTACTTC.

The V gene is TRBV20-1, the J gene TRBJ2-5, with D tentatively TRBD2 (5 bases). CDR3 length: 12 residues. V lost 7 bases, J lost 4 bases, and 13 bases lay in between. Per the germline V gene, CDR1 is DFQATT and CDR2 is SNEGSKA (reference sequence). The CDR3 DNA sequence: TGCAGTGTCGAGGGTTCGGTAGAGACCCAGTACTTC. Translation: CSVEGSVETQYF.

The chain links TRBV20-1 to TRBJ2-3; D might be TRBD1 (5 bases). Germline CDR1 is DFQATT and CDR2 is SNEGSKA (reference sequence). The V end was cut by 6 bases, the J end by 1 base, with 17 bases between. The CDR3 totals 15 residues. The CDR3 DNA follows: TGCAGTGCCCAACTCATACAGGTGCGCACAGATACGCAGTATTTT. This sequence encodes CSAQLIQVRTDTQYF.

The sample holds many counts of this clonotype. The V call is TRBV11-2, the J call TRBJ1-1, with no clear D. This CDR3 region has 14 residues. The germline CDR1 and CDR2 sequences are SGHAT and FQNNGV. The V gene lost 3 bases and the J gene lost 1 base, with 9 bases spanning the gap. The CDR3 protein is CASSFEEWNTEAFF. The CDR3 DNA reads as TGTGCCAGCAGCTTTGAGGAGTGGAACACTGAAGCTTTCTTT.

The genes are TRBV28 and TRBJ2-3; 10 positions match TRBD2. The ends lost 4 bases at V and 6 bases at J; junction bases unmatched: 7. In germline, CDR1 is MDHEN, CDR2 SYDVKM. CDR3 size: 15 residues. Here the CDR3 reads CASSSLAGVRDTQYF. The DNA for the CDR3 is TGTGCCAGCAGTTCTCTAGCGGGAGTAAGGGATACGCAGTATTTT.

V usage is TRBV7-6 and J usage is TRBJ2-1; D is perhaps TRBD1 (6 bases). Germline V gives CDR1 SGHVS, CDR2 FNYEAQ. The CDR3 length is 14 residues. Trimming stripped 5 bases from V and 3 bases from J, with 11 bases between. The chain's CDR3 is CASSARTDYNEQFF. DNA of the CDR3: TGTGCCAGCAGCGCCCGGACAGACTACAATGAGCAGTTCTTC.

This clonotype came up many times. This chain joins TRBV5-1 and TRBJ2-2; TRBD2 aligns across 14 bases. CDR1 is SGHRS and CDR2 is YFSETQ in the germline V gene. After removal of 4 bases from V and 1 base from J, the junction contained 6 bases not matched to a gene. CDR3 size: 18 residues. The chain's CDR3 is CASSARLAGGMNTGELFF. The CDR3 DNA sequence: TGCGCCAGCAGCGCCAGACTAGCGGGAGGGATGAACACCGGGGAGCTGTTTTTT. The full variable domain, in which reference TRBV5-1 and TRBJ2-2 provide the parts outside the CDR3, is KAGVTQTPRYLIKTRGQQVTLSCSPISGHRSVSWYQQTPGQGLQFLFEYFSETQRNKGNFPGRFSGRQFSNSRSEMNVSTLELGDSALYLCASSARLAGGMNTGELFFGEGSRLTVL.

This clonotype was recorded many times. This sequence joins TRBV12-3 or TRBV12-4 and TRBJ2-1; 9 bases are shared with TRBD1. This CDR3 region has 16 residues. Germline trimming cut 7 bases from V and 7 bases from J; bases unmatched to any gene: 14. The CDR3, as DNA: TGTGCCAGCACCCGCGGACCGGGACAGGGACCAAATGAGCAGTTCTTC. Residues: CASTRGPGQGPNEQFF.

This clonotype was observed at least ten times. The V gene is TRBV20-1, the J gene TRBJ2-3; D is ambiguous. Trimming took 5 bases from V and 4 from J, leaving 10 bases between them. The CDR3 has 12 residues. Germline-derived CDR1 and CDR2 are DFQATT and SNEGSKA (reference sequence). CDR3 coding DNA: TGCAGTGCTCGGGCTCTCGCAGATACGCAGTATTTT. Translating it yields CSARALADTQYF.

This clonotype has ten or more counts. J is TRBJ2-3 and V is TRBV7-9; 12 bases line up with TRBD2. The CDR3 contains 14 residues. The trim removed 2 bases at V and 11 bases at J, leaving 5 bases unmatched. Germline V gene lookup returns CDR1 SEHNR and CDR2 FQNEAQ (reference sequence). This CDR3 is CASSLRTSGMKQYF. The DNA of the CDR3 is TGTGCCAGCAGCTTAAGGACTAGCGGGATGAAGCAGTATTTT.

This clonotype showed up just once. A read error may explain this, as a much larger clone is one base away. V usage is TRBV28 and J usage is TRBJ2-3, with no clear D. The CDR3 contains 18 residues. Germline assignment: CDR1 MDHEN and CDR2 SYDVKM. For the CDR3, the DNA is TGTGCCGGCAGTTTATCGTTCGGCAGAAGTCAACACACAGATACGCAGTATTTT. Translated: CAGSLSFGRSQHTDTQYF. The complete variable domain, with remaining parts taken from reference TRBV28 and TRBJ2-3, reads DVKVTQSSRYLVKRTGEKVFLECVQDMDHENMFWYRQDPGLGLRLIYFSYDVKMKEKGDIPEGYSVSREKKERFSLILESASTNQTSMYLCAGSLSFGRSQHTDTQYFGPGTRLTVL.

This clonotype was counted many times. This chain joins TRBV29-1 and TRBJ1-2; D unclear. V was clipped by 6 bases and J by 4 bases, with 12 bases between them. CDR3 length: 12 residues. Germline V lookup: CDR1 SQVTM, CDR2 ANQGSEA. CDR3 sequence: CSVLDGPYGYTF. The CDR3 DNA is TGCAGCGTCCTCGACGGACCCTATGGCTACACCTTC.

This clonotype was counted at least ten times. The chain couples TRBV5-1 to TRBJ2-7, with TRBD1 matching 7 bases. Trimming at V came to 0 bases and at J to 0 bases, leaving 6 bases not matched to a gene. Germline V gene data show CDR1 as SGHRS and CDR2 as YFSETQ. CDR3 length: 16 amino acids. CDR3 residues: CASSLGHRDSSYEQYF. CDR3 DNA sequence: TGCGCCAGCAGCTTGGGGCACCGGGACAGCTCCTACGAGCAGTACTTC.

This clonotype was counted ten times or more. The chain joins TRBV7-2 to TRBJ2-7, with TRBD2 matching 8 bases. This CDR3 region has 14 residues. Germline CDR1 is SGHTA and CDR2 is FQGNSA. The J segment lost 6 bases and the V segment lost 8 bases, leaving 12 bases of the junction unmatched. The CDR3 sequence is CASCRQAGVSEQYF. The DNA of the CDR3 is TGTGCCAGCTGCAGACAAGCGGGAGTGAGCGAGCAGTACTTC.

This clonotype showed up many times. This chain links TRBV20-1 with TRBJ1-5; D is ambiguous. The CDR3 covers 13 residues. Trimming cost V 5 bases and J 3 bases, with 11 bases left between them. Germline-derived CDR1 and CDR2 are DFQATT and SNEGSKA (reference sequence). The CDR3 here is CSAWQDLNQPQHF. The DNA for the CDR3 is TGCAGTGCTTGGCAGGATCTCAATCAGCCCCAGCATTTT.

The chain couples TRBV10-3 to TRBJ2-1, with TRBD2 matching over 14 bases. V lost 6 bases, J lost 8 bases, and 9 bases stayed unmatched. CDR1 is ENHRY, CDR2 SYGVKD, per germline. The CDR3 extends over 16 amino acids. The CDR3 spells CAISETGTSGSDEQFF. The CDR3 DNA follows: TGTGCCATCAGCGAGACCGGGACTAGCGGGAGTGATGAGCAGTTCTTC.

The chain uses TRBV18 and TRBJ2-7, with D possibly TRBD1 on 5 matching bases. This CDR3 has 14 amino acids. The V gene lost 2 bases and the J gene lost 5 bases, with 13 bases spanning the gap. Germline V gene data show CDR1 as KGHSH and CDR2 as LQKENI. This CDR3 is CASSPMEGVDEQYF. CDR3 nucleotides: TGTGCCAGCTCACCAATGGAAGGGGTCGACGAGCAGTACTTC. Full variable domain (missing parts from reference TRBV18 and TRBJ2-7): NAGVMQNPRHLVRRRGQEARLRCSPMKGHSHVYWYRQLPEEGLKFMVYLQKENIIDESGMPKERFSAEFPKEGPSILRIQQVVRGDSAAYFCASSPMEGVDEQYFGPGTRLTVT.

The chain recombines TRBV20-1 with TRBJ2-3; D might be TRBD2 (6 bases). Germline CDR1 DFQATT, CDR2 SNEGSKA (reference sequence). The CDR3 spans 16 residues. Between the trimmed V and J ends, which lost 6 bases and 9 bases, there was a span of 28 bases. The CDR3 DNA is TGCAGTGCCCAGCCGGGAGTCGGATGGGGGTGGGGGACGCAGTATTTT. Translating gives CSAQPGVGWGWGTQYF.

This clonotype was seen at least ten times. The V gene is TRBV20-1, the J gene TRBJ2-1; tentatively, D is TRBD2 (5 bases). The CDR3 has 12 amino acids. Trimming stripped 1 base from V and 12 bases from J, with 13 bases between. Germline assignment: CDR1 DFQATT and CDR2 SNEGSKA (reference sequence). The CDR3 DNA is TGCAGTGCTAGAGGGGTAGGAGGTGTGCAGTTCTTC. This gives the protein CSARGVGGVQFF.